The 8 T cell receptor beta chains below all came from one sample that was sequenced in a study of PD-L1 blockade in urothelial cancer (dated by TCRdb to about 2017). Library preparation used the immunoSEQ multiplex PCR assay. TCRdb stores this immuneACCESS table with in-frame sequences only. Part of the clones is absent; in the studies checked, under half of the shortfall reflects unresolved V genes, and no reason is known for the rest. The sample yields 56,000 or so clones; around 83% were counted once. Together, the top ten hold 2.5% to 3.5% of the sample. This material consisted of PBMCs, taken around atezolizumab (anti-PD-L1) treatment. Source of these receptors: a man aged 50-60 years with urothelial cancer.

The chain combines TRBV30 with TRBJ2-5, with unresolved D. This CDR3 has 11 residues. V lost 1 base and J lost 6, with 6 bases in between. Germline lookup yields CDR1 GTSNPN and CDR2 SVGIG (reference sequence). The chain's CDR3 is CAWSGAQTQYF. CDR3 coding DNA: TGTGCCTGGAGTGGGGCTCAGACCCAGTACTTC.

The rearrangement uses TRBV2 and TRBJ2-7; D is possibly TRBD1 (5 bases). The CDR3 totals 11 residues. The germline CDR1 and CDR2 sequences are SNHLY and FYNNEI. V was trimmed by 6 bases and J by 7 bases, leaving 10 bases between them. The CDR3, as DNA: TGTGCCAGCAGCAGACAGTGGGAGCAGTACTTC. As protein: CASSRQWEQYF.

This rearrangement joins TRBV19 to TRBJ2-2; possibly TRBD2 for D (6 bases). The CDR3 is made up of 16 amino acids. Trimming cost V 5 bases and J 1 base, with 14 bases left between them. Germline lookup yields CDR1 LNHDA and CDR2 SQIVND (reference sequence). The CDR3 bases are TGTGCCAGTAGTTCGGGTGGCGGGATGAACACCGGGGAGCTGTTTTTT. Protein product: CASSSGGGMNTGELFF.

A word on this clone: Sequence at one end of the junction differs from germline and may be a read error. The V call is TRBV5-1, the J call TRBJ2-1; maybe TRBD1 (6 bases). The CDR3 is 14 residues long. Germline CDR1 SGHRS, CDR2 YFSETQ. The CDR3 DNA reads as TGCGCCAGCAGCTTGGAACAGGGTGGCCAAGGTTTGGTCTTC. Protein product: CASSLEQGGQGLVF.

The rearrangement joins TRBV10-3 to TRBJ2-2; 7 bases are a match to TRBD1. V lost 8 bases and J lost 1; bases outside the gene matches: 10. The CDR3 is made up of 16 amino acids. The germline gives CDR1 ENHRY, CDR2 SYGVKD. Here the CDR3 reads CAIGWDRTGNTGELFF. CDR3 coding DNA: TGTGCCATCGGATGGGATAGGACAGGGAACACCGGGGAGCTGTTTTTT.

V gene TRBV29-1 combines with J gene TRBJ1-1; 8 bases fit TRBD1. Trimming removed 6 bases from V and 4 bases from J; junction bases left unmatched: 4. The CDR3 sequence is 12 residues long. Germline CDR1 reads SQVTM; CDR2 reads ANQGSEA. The CDR3 loop is CSVNRGITEAFF. CDR3 bases: TGCAGCGTCAACAGGGGGATCACTGAAGCTTTCTTT.

This rearrangement joins TRBV7-9 to TRBJ2-5; perhaps TRBD2 as D (7 bases). The CDR3 extends over 13 amino acids. The germline V gene has CDR1 SEHNR and CDR2 FQNEAQ (reference sequence). The germline V and J ends were trimmed by 3 bases and 4 bases, with 9 bases remaining between them. The CDR3 nucleotides read TGTGCCAGCAGCTTCGCGGGGGCAGAGACCCAGTACTTC. Translating it yields CASSFAGAETQYF.

The chain combines TRBV19 with TRBJ2-7; D is possibly TRBD2 (7 bases). Germline V gene lookup returns CDR1 LNHDA and CDR2 SQIVND (reference sequence). Trimming removed 8 bases at V and 0 bases at J, with 14 bases between. This CDR3 has 14 residues. In DNA, the CDR3 is TGTGCCAGTTCTAGGGGGGGAAGCTCCTACGAGCAGTACTTC. Protein product: CASSRGGSSYEQYF. Complete variable domain (other parts from reference TRBV19 and TRBJ2-7): DGGITQSPKYLFRKEGQNVTLSCEQNLNHDAMYWYRQDPGQGLRLIYYSQIVNDFQKGDIAEGYSVSREKKESFPLTVTSAQKNPTAFYLCASSRGGSSYEQYFGPGTRLTVT.